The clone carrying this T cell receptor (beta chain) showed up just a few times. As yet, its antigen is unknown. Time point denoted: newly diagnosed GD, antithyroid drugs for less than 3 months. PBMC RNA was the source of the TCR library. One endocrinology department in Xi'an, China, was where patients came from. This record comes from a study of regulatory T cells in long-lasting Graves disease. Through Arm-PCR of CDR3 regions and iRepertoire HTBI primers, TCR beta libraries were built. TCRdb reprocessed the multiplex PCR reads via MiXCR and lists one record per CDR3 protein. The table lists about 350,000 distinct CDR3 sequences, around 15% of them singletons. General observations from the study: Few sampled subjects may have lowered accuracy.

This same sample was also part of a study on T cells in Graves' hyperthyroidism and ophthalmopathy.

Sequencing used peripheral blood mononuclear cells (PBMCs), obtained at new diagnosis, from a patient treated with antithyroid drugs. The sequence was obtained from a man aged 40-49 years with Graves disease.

As DNA, the CDR3 is TGCGCCAGCAGCGACGGGAACAGGGGGGCCTATGGCTACACCTTC. Its translation is CASSDGNRGAYGYTF. The chain couples TRBV5-1 to TRBJ1-2, with TRBD1 identical over 8 bases. CDR3 length: 15 amino acids. CDR1 SGHRS and CDR2 YFSETQ come from the germline V gene. With 4 bases clipped from V and 4 bases from J, the junction kept 9 bases outside the gene matches. The whole variable domain, filled in from reference TRBV5-1 and TRBJ1-2, reads KAGVTQTPRYLIKTRGQQVTLSCSPISGHRSVSWYQQTPGQGLQFLFEYFSETQRNKGNFPGRFSGRQFSNSRSEMNVSTLELGDSALYLCASSDGNRGAYGYTFGSGTRLTVV.